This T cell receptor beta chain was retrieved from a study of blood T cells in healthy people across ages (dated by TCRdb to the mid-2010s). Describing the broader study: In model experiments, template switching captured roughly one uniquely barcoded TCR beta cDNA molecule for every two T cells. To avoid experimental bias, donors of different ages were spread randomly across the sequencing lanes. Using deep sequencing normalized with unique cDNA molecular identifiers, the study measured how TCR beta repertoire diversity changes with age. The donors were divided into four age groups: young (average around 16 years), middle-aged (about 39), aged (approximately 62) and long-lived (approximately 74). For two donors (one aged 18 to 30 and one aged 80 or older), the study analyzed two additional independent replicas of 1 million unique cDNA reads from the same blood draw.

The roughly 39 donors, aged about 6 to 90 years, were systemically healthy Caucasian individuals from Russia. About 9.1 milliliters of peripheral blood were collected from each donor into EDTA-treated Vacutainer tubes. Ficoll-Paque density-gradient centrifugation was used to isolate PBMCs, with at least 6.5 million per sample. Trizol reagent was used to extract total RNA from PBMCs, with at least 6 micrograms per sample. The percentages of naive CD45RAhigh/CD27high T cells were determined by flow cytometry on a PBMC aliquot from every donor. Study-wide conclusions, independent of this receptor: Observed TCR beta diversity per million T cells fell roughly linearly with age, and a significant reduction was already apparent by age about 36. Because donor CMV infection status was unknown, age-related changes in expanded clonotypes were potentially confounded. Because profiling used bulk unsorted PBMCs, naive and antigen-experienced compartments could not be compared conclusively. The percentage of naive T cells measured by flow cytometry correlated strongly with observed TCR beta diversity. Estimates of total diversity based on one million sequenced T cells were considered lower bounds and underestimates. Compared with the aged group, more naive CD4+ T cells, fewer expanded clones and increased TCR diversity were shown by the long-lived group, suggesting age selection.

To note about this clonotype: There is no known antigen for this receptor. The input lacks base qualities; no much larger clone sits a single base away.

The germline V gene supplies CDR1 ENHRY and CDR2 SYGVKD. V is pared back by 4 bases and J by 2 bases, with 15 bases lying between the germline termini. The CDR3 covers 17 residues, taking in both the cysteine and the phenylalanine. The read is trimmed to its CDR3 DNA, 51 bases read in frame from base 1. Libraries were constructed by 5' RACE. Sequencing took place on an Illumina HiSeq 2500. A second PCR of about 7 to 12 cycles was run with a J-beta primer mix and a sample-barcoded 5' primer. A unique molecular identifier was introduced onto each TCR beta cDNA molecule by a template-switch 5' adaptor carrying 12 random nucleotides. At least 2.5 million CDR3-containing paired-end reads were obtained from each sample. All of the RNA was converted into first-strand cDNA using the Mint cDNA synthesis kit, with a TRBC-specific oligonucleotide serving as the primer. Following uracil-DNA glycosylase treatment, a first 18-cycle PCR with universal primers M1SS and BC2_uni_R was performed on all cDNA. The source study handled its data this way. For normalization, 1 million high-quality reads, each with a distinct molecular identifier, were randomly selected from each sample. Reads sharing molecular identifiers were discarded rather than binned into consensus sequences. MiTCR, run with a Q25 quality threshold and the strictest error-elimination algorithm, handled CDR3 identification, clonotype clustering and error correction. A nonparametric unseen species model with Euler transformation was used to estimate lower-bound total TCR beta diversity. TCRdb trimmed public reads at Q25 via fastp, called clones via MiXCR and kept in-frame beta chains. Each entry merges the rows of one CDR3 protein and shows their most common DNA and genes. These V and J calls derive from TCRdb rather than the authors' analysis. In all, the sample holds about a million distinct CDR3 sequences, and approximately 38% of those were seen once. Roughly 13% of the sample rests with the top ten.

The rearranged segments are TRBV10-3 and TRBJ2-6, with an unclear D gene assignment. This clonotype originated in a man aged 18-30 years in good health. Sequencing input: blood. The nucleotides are TGTGCCATCAGTGGCGTTCTAACAGTAACTGGGGCCAACGTCCTGACTTTC. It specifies CAISGVLTVTGANVLTF.